One and the same sample provided the 21 T cell receptor beta chains below, sequenced in a study of response to subunit inactivated influenza vaccine listed by TCRdb under 2018. Library prep was done by RT-PCR. Sequencing instrument: Illumina HiSeq 2500. TCRdb itself trimmed the public reads at Q25 with fastp, ran MiXCR and retained productive beta chains. Identical CDR3 protein sequences are pooled into one entry, listed with their most common genes and DNA. The sample has about 520,000 distinct CDR3 sequences on record, about 25% of them singletons. The top ten hold 1.9% of the sample. Sequenced material: CD4+ T cells sorted from PBMCs, taken more than 4 days after vaccination. All receptors derive from a man aged 50 or older who received an inactivated influenza vaccine. Donor details come from another sample of the same person, matched by shared clones.

This chain uses TRBV29-1 with TRBJ2-2; a possible D gene is TRBD1 (6 bases). There are 13 residues in the CDR3. In germline, CDR1 is SQVTM, CDR2 ANQGSEA. The V end was cut by 3 bases, the J end by 4 bases, with 9 bases between. In DNA, the CDR3 is TGCAGCGTTGACCGGACAGCCACCGGGGAGCTGTTTTTT. The encoded protein is CSVDRTATGELFF.

The chain recombines TRBV29-1 with TRBJ2-2, with 10 bases identical to TRBD1. CDR3 length equals 16 residues. Trimming cost V 7 bases and J 4 bases; bases outside gene matches: 12. CDR1 is SQVTM and CDR2 is ANQGSEA in the germline V gene. This CDR3 reads CSGLIPGQGTTGELFF. In DNA, the CDR3 is TGCAGCGGCCTTATCCCGGGACAGGGGACCACCGGGGAGCTGTTTTTT.

This clonotype appeared a few times. The J gene is TRBJ2-7, the V gene TRBV12-3 or TRBV12-4; 8 bases are a match to TRBD2. V shed 3 bases, J shed 5 bases, and the junction held 3 bases outside the gene matches. There are 13 residues in the CDR3. The DNA of the CDR3 is TGTGCCAGCAGTTTCAGCGGGAGTAACGAGCAGTACTTC. The encoded protein is CASSFSGSNEQYF.

V usage is TRBV29-1 and J usage is TRBJ2-1, with 7 bases that match TRBD2. This CDR3 comprises 14 residues. Germline V gene lookup returns CDR1 SQVTM and CDR2 ANQGSEA. V trimming: 4 bases; J trimming: 0 bases; junction bases outside the gene matches: 3. The CDR3 region has the DNA TGCAGCGTTGCACCTAGCGGCTCCTACAATGAGCAGTTCTTC. Its protein product is CSVAPSGSYNEQFF.

This clonotype was seen more than once but under ten times. The chain carries TRBV29-1 and TRBJ2-6; 12 positions match TRBD1. CDR3 length equals 14 residues. With 6 bases clipped from V and 4 bases from J, the junction kept 1 base outside the gene matches. Germline CDR1 SQVTM, CDR2 ANQGSEA. DNA of the CDR3: TGCAGCGTGGGACAGGGGGCCGGGGCCAACGTCCTGACTTTC. Translating gives CSVGQGAGANVLTF.

This clonotype came up once. The genes are TRBV5-1 and TRBJ2-7; D tentatively fits TRBD1 or TRBD2 (6 bases each). The CDR3 length is 14 residues. Germline CDR1 reads SGHRS; CDR2 reads YFSETQ. V lost 3 bases and J 4 bases, leaving 14 bases between the germline ends. The DNA for the CDR3 is TGCGCCAGCAGCTACGTGACAGGACTATACGAGCAGTACTTC. Translating gives CASSYVTGLYEQYF.

The chain combines TRBV28 with TRBJ2-5; 8 bases align to TRBD2. The CDR3 is 12 amino acids. Germline CDR1 MDHEN, CDR2 SYDVKM. V shed 8 bases and J 4 bases; nucleotides not matched to a gene: 3. The chain's CDR3 is CASREGGETQYF. The CDR3 DNA sequence: TGTGCCAGCCGGGAGGGAGGAGAGACCCAGTACTTC.

The chain joins TRBV5-1 to TRBJ2-1, with 10 bases lining up with TRBD2. CDR3 size: 15 residues. Trimming cost V 0 bases and J 6 bases; bases outside gene matches: 3. Germline V CDR1 and CDR2: SGHRS, YFSETQ. CDR3 sequence reads: CASSLGASGGNEQFF. The CDR3 DNA sequence: TGCGCCAGCAGCTTGGGGGCTAGCGGGGGCAATGAGCAGTTCTTC.

The rearrangement links TRBV29-1 to TRBJ2-7; D possibly corresponds to TRBD1 (5 bases). The CDR3 spans 14 residues. Germline V gene sequence: CDR1 SQVTM, CDR2 ANQGSEA. Trimming took 4 bases from V and 5 from J, leaving 18 bases between them. The CDR3 nucleotides are TGCAGCGTTGCGCGTCGGCAGGGAAACAACGAGCAGTACTTC. This sequence encodes CSVARRQGNNEQYF.

This clonotype turned up a few times. The rearrangement uses TRBV12-3 or TRBV12-4 and TRBJ2-5; D is ambiguous. The CDR3 spans 12 residues. V lost 8 bases to trimming and J lost 2 bases, with 9 bases between them. As DNA, the CDR3 is TGTGCCAGCTCACAGCCTCAAGAGACCCAGTACTTC. It yields the protein CASSQPQETQYF.

V gene TRBV10-3 combines with J gene TRBJ1-2; D unresolved. Germline values: CDR1 ENHRY, CDR2 SYGVKD. Deletions cut 2 bases from V and 8 bases from J, with 15 bases between. The CDR3 loop spans 14 amino acids. As DNA, the CDR3 is TGTGCCATCAGTGAGGACGGACTTTCGGCGGGCTACACCTTC. Translation: CAISEDGLSAGYTF.

V gene TRBV5-1 combines with J gene TRBJ2-5; tentative D call: TRBD1 (6 bases). V was pared by 4 bases and J by 2 bases, with 12 bases between. The germline gives CDR1 SGHRS, CDR2 YFSETQ. This CDR3 comprises 14 residues. The CDR3 coding sequence is TGCGCCAGCAGCAACAGGGTCCGGCAAGAGACCCAGTACTTC. Translation gives CASSNRVRQETQYF.

In this sample, this clonotype turned up a few times. The chain combines TRBV24-1 with TRBJ2-2, with unresolved D. CDR1 is KGHDR and CDR2 is SFDVKD in the germline V gene. The CDR3 runs to 16 residues. V was clipped by 2 bases and J by 1 base, with 10 bases between them. In DNA form, the CDR3 reads TGTGCCACCAGTGATTCCCCGGGCCGGAACACCGGGGAGCTGTTTTTT. Protein sequence: CATSDSPGRNTGELFF.

The chain has TRBV7-6 and TRBJ2-3; TRBD2 matches 12 bases. Per germline, CDR1 SGHVS and CDR2 FNYEAQ. This CDR3 region has 16 residues. The V and J ends lost 5 bases and 5 bases, in that order; junction bases with no gene match: 8. The CDR3 sequence: CASSRGLAGGEDTQYF. In DNA, the CDR3 is TGTGCCAGCAGCCGGGGGCTAGCGGGAGGGGAAGATACGCAGTATTTT. Based on the CDR3 plus reference TRBV7-6 and TRBJ2-3, the full variable domain is GAGVSQSPRYKVTKRGQDVALRCDPISGHVSLYWYRQALGQGPEFLTYFNYEAQQDKSGLPNDRFSAERPEGSISTLTIQRTEQRDSAMYRCASSRGLAGGEDTQYFGPGTRLTVL.

There are a few counts of this clonotype. The chain carries TRBV2 and TRBJ2-7; D remains unclear. The germline V gene has CDR1 SNHLY and CDR2 FYNNEI. The CDR3 covers 12 residues. V lost 0 bases, J lost 2 bases, and 2 bases lay in between. CDR3 region: CASSEAAYEQYF. DNA for the CDR3: TGTGCCAGCAGTGAAGCCGCCTACGAGCAGTACTTC.

This clonotype appeared a single time. CDR3 protein: CASSPSTSRETQYF. DNA of the CDR3: TGTGCCAGCAGCCCGTCGACTTCTAGAGAGACCCAGTACTTC. The chain joins TRBV3-1 to TRBJ2-5; D is ambiguous. This CDR3 is 14 amino acids long. V lost 4 bases to trimming and J lost 4 bases, with 13 bases between them. Germline lookup yields CDR1 LGHDT and CDR2 YNNKEL (reference sequence).

V is TRBV7-9 and J is TRBJ1-3; D is ambiguous. Germline CDR1 SEHNR, CDR2 FQNEAQ (reference sequence). V was clipped by 1 base and J by 0 bases, with 7 bases between them. The CDR3 length is 15 residues. CDR3 region: CASSLDFSSGNTIYF. The CDR3, as DNA: TGTGCCAGCAGCTTAGATTTCAGCTCTGGAAACACCATATATTTT.

The J gene is TRBJ2-3, the V gene TRBV15; tentative D call: TRBD2 (5 bases). Germline values: CDR1 LNHNV, CDR2 YYDKDF (reference sequence). V lost 3 bases to trimming and J lost 1 base, with 11 bases between them. This CDR3 region has 15 residues. The CDR3 sequence is CATSRELDGTDTQYF. The DNA for the CDR3 is TGTGCCACCAGCAGGGAACTAGACGGCACAGATACGCAGTATTTT.

This clonotype was detected only a few times. V and J are TRBV12-3 or TRBV12-4 and TRBJ2-3, with D perhaps TRBD2 (5 bases). V dropped 5 bases and J dropped 0 bases, with 15 bases sitting between them. This CDR3 region has 16 residues. Written as DNA, the CDR3 is TGTGCCAGCAGTCCTCGACATCTAGCTAGCACAGATACGCAGTATTTT. It encodes CASSPRHLASTDTQYF.

This clonotype was detected only a few times. V gene TRBV6-1 combines with J gene TRBJ2-7; TRBD2 matches 10 bases. The J segment lost 3 bases and the V segment lost 4 bases, leaving 3 bases of the junction unmatched. The CDR3 runs 14 residues. CDR1 is MNHNS and CDR2 is SASEGT in the germline V gene. CDR3 residues: CASSVTSGLYEQYF. In DNA form, the CDR3 reads TGTGCCAGCAGTGTGACTAGCGGGCTCTACGAGCAGTACTTC.

The chain combines TRBV6-2 or TRBV6-3 with TRBJ2-7; no clear D gene. CDR1 is MNHEY, CDR2 SVGEGT, per germline. V was shortened by 7 bases and J by 6 bases, with 13 bases between the two germline ends. The CDR3 has 12 amino acids. The CDR3, as DNA: TGTGCCAGCAACCAACGGTTCTCCGAGCAGTACTTC. Encoded protein: CASNQRFSEQYF.